Listed below are T cell receptor beta chains from one sample, sequenced in a study of identifying expanded T cells in peripheral blood. The repertoire was sequenced with immunoSEQ multiplex PCR; TCRdb's copy has only in-frame clones and lacks some. The top ten hold approximately 4% of the sample, which has about 91,000 clones, 88% seen once. Sequencing input: blood. The source of these receptors is a person between 18 and 75 years old in good health. Both conserved end residues are part of each CDR3. Fields, in order: clone size, V gene, D gene, J gene, CDR3 protein, CDR3 DNA. The D gene is left open where the match is weak. The size of a clone is reported for some rows only, either as once, few or many, or as a class for expanded clones.

clone size: .
V gene: TRBV5-1
D gene: .
J gene: TRBJ2-3
CDR3 protein: CASSLTGPGRTDTQYF
CDR3 DNA: TGCGCCAGTAGTCTTACGGGGCCAGGGCGCACAGATACGCAGTATTTT

clone size: .
V gene: TRBV11-3
D gene: .
J gene: TRBJ1-1
CDR3 protein: CASSLVVNTETFF
CDR3 DNA: TGTGCCAGCAGCTTGGTGGTGAACACTGAAACTTTCTTT

clone size: once
V gene: TRBV5-4
D gene: .
J gene: TRBJ2-7
CDR3 protein: CASSSSSYEQYF
CDR3 DNA: TGTGCCAGCAGCTCAAGCTCCTACGAGCAGTACTTC

clone size: once
V gene: TRBV7-6
D gene: .
J gene: TRBJ2-2
CDR3 protein: CASSTRGVGTGELFF
CDR3 DNA: TGTGCCAGCAGCACCCGAGGGGTAGGCACCGGGGAGCTGTTTTTT

clone size: .
V gene: TRBV6-1
D gene: .
J gene: TRBJ2-1
CDR3 protein: CASSGGSGRGSYNEQFF
CDR3 DNA: TGTGCCAGCAGTGGAGGGTCTGGGCGGGGCTCCTACAATGAGCAGTTCTTC

clone size: .
V gene: TRBV7-3
D gene: TRBD1
J gene: TRBJ2-7
CDR3 protein: CASSYNPGQPTYEQYF
CDR3 DNA: TGTGCCAGCAGTTATAATCCGGGACAGCCAACCTACGAGCAGTACTTC

clone size: .
V gene: TRBV6-4
D gene: .
J gene: TRBJ2-1
CDR3 protein: CASSEGRAPYNEQFF
CDR3 DNA: TGTGCCAGCAGCGAGGGGCGGGCACCCTACAATGAGCAGTTCTTC

clone size: .
V gene: TRBV2
D gene: .
J gene: TRBJ1-4
CDR3 protein: CASSRGPNEKLFF
CDR3 DNA: TGTGCCAGCAGTCGAGGGCCTAATGAAAAACTGTTTTTT

clone size: .
V gene: TRBV9
D gene: TRBD2
J gene: TRBJ2-3
CDR3 protein: CASTLTSGGPTDTQYF
CDR3 DNA: TGTGCCAGCACCCTGACTAGCGGGGGCCCCACAGATACGCAGTATTTT

clone size: .
V gene: TRBV11-1
D gene: TRBD1
J gene: TRBJ2-4
CDR3 protein: CASSTGQGDIQYF
CDR3 DNA: TGTGCCAGCAGCACCGGACAGGGAGACATTCAGTACTTC

clone size: .
V gene: TRBV10-1
D gene: .
J gene: TRBJ1-2
CDR3 protein: CASSEDSANYGYTF
CDR3 DNA: TGCGCCAGCAGTGAGGACAGCGCTAACTATGGCTACACCTTC

clone size: .
V gene: TRBV9
D gene: .
J gene: TRBJ2-3
CDR3 protein: CASSVDPSSRTDTQYF
CDR3 DNA: TGTGCCAGCAGCGTAGACCCTAGCTCACGCACAGATACGCAGTATTTT

clone size: .
V gene: TRBV19
D gene: TRBD2
J gene: TRBJ2-7
CDR3 protein: CASRVREGGEQYF
CDR3 DNA: TGTGCCAGTAGAGTGCGGGAGGGAGGCGAGCAGTACTTC

clone size: .
V gene: TRBV6-4
D gene: TRBD2
J gene: TRBJ2-3
CDR3 protein: CASSDGLAGDTQYF
CDR3 DNA: TGTGCCAGCAGTGACGGACTAGCGGGAGATACGCAGTATTTT

clone size: .
V gene: TRBV7-9
D gene: .
J gene: TRBJ2-7
CDR3 protein: CASSLPGHPYEQYF
CDR3 DNA: TGTGCCAGCAGCTTACCCGGACACCCCTACGAGCAGTACTTC

clone size: .
V gene: TRBV4-3
D gene: TRBD1
J gene: TRBJ2-2
CDR3 protein: CASSSGQGANTGELFF
CDR3 DNA: TGCGCCAGCAGCTCAGGACAGGGGGCAAACACCGGGGAGCTGTTTTTT

clone size: .
V gene: TRBV5-6
D gene: TRBD2
J gene: TRBJ2-1
CDR3 protein: CASSLGPSGGHNEQFF
CDR3 DNA: TGTGCCAGCAGCTTGGGTCCTAGCGGGGGGCACAATGAGCAGTTCTTC

clone size: .
V gene: TRBV6-1
D gene: .
J gene: TRBJ2-4
CDR3 protein: CASEGSFIQYF
CDR3 DNA: TGTGCCAGCGAGGGTTCGTTCATTCAGTACTTC

clone size: once
V gene: TRBV5-1
D gene: TRBD1
J gene: TRBJ2-7
CDR3 protein: CASSLGAGTGLYEQYF
CDR3 DNA: TGCGCCAGCAGCTTGGGTGCCGGGACAGGTCTCTACGAGCAGTACTTC

clone size: once
V gene: TRBV28
D gene: TRBD2
J gene: TRBJ2-2
CDR3 protein: CASSLTSGRPGELFF
CDR3 DNA: TGTGCCAGCAGCCTTACTAGCGGGAGACCCGGGGAGCTGTTTTTT

clone size: .
V gene: TRBV4-3
D gene: TRBD1
J gene: TRBJ1-5
CDR3 protein: CASSQGTGRNQPQHF
CDR3 DNA: TGCGCCAGCAGCCAGGGGACAGGTCGCAATCAGCCCCAGCATTTT

clone size: .
V gene: TRBV11-3
D gene: .
J gene: TRBJ2-7
CDR3 protein: CASSLDSDTAYEQYF
CDR3 DNA: TGTGCCAGCAGCCTGGACTCCGACACAGCCTACGAGCAGTACTTC

clone size: .
V gene: TRBV9
D gene: .
J gene: TRBJ2-5
CDR3 protein: CASSANRGQETQYF
CDR3 DNA: TGTGCCAGCAGCGCTAACCGCGGCCAAGAGACCCAGTACTTC

clone size: few
V gene: TRBV5-5
D gene: .
J gene: TRBJ1-5
CDR3 protein: CASSVTGDRNQPQHF
CDR3 DNA: TGTGCCAGCAGCGTGACAGGAGATCGAAATCAGCCCCAGCATTTT

clone size: .
V gene: TRBV5-1
D gene: TRBD2
J gene: TRBJ2-7
CDR3 protein: CASSLRPGRDYEQYF
CDR3 DNA: TGCGCCAGCAGCTTGCGGCCAGGGAGGGATTACGAGCAGTACTTC

clone size: .
V gene: TRBV19
D gene: TRBD1
J gene: TRBJ1-5
CDR3 protein: CASDPGQRYQPQHF
CDR3 DNA: TGTGCCAGCGACCCGGGACAGAGGTATCAGCCCCAGCATTTT

clone size: .
V gene: TRBV6-5
D gene: .
J gene: TRBJ1-1
CDR3 protein: CAITDRNTEAFF
CDR3 DNA: TGTGCCATCACGGACAGGAACACTGAAGCTTTCTTT

clone size: .
V gene: TRBV19
D gene: TRBD1
J gene: TRBJ2-5
CDR3 protein: CASSIGRTGGGGETQYF
CDR3 DNA: TGTGCCAGTAGTATAGGTCGGACAGGGGGCGGAGGAGAGACCCAGTACTTC

clone size: .
V gene: TRBV6-1
D gene: .
J gene: TRBJ2-3
CDR3 protein: CASSETWAGGDTQYF
CDR3 DNA: TGTGCCAGCAGTGAAACGTGGGCAGGAGGAGATACGCAGTATTTT

clone size: .
V gene: TRBV7-8
D gene: .
J gene: TRBJ2-5
CDR3 protein: CASSLGYSETQYF
CDR3 DNA: TGTGCCAGCAGCTTAGGCTACTCAGAGACCCAGTACTTC

clone size: .
V gene: TRBV2
D gene: TRBD2
J gene: TRBJ2-1
CDR3 protein: CASSPRGAGDYNEQFF
CDR3 DNA: TGTGCCAGCAGTCCGCGCGGGGCGGGGGATTACAATGAGCAGTTCTTC

clone size: .
V gene: TRBV7-2
D gene: TRBD2
J gene: TRBJ2-5
CDR3 protein: CASSPGGLAETQYF
CDR3 DNA: TGTGCCAGCAGCCCCGGGGGACTAGCCGAGACCCAGTACTTC

clone size: .
V gene: TRBV5-6
D gene: .
J gene: TRBJ2-1
CDR3 protein: CASSLDHNEQFF
CDR3 DNA: TGTGCCAGCAGCCTGGACCACAATGAGCAGTTCTTC

clone size: .
V gene: TRBV5-1
D gene: TRBD1
J gene: TRBJ2-6
CDR3 protein: CASSLTGTGASGANVLTF
CDR3 DNA: TGCGCCAGCAGCCTAACCGGGACAGGGGCCTCTGGGGCCAACGTCCTGACTTTC

clone size: .
V gene: TRBV2
D gene: TRBD1
J gene: TRBJ2-5
CDR3 protein: CASRETGRETQYF
CDR3 DNA: TGTGCCAGCAGAGAGACAGGGCGCGAGACCCAGTACTTC

clone size: .
V gene: TRBV5-1
D gene: TRBD2
J gene: TRBJ2-2
CDR3 protein: CASSWSGSIDGELFF
CDR3 DNA: TGCGCCAGCAGCTGGAGCGGGAGTATTGACGGGGAGCTGTTTTTT

clone size: .
V gene: TRBV7-8
D gene: .
J gene: TRBJ1-3
CDR3 protein: CASSPGGAGNTIYF
CDR3 DNA: TGTGCCAGCAGCCCGGGGGGGGCAGGAAACACCATATATTTT

clone size: .
V gene: TRBV19
D gene: .
J gene: TRBJ2-7
CDR3 protein: CASTEDAGGEQYF
CDR3 DNA: TGTGCCAGTACGGAGGACGCCGGCGGCGAGCAGTACTTC

clone size: .
V gene: TRBV28
D gene: .
J gene: TRBJ2-5
CDR3 protein: CASSLAGDQETQYF
CDR3 DNA: TGTGCCAGCAGTTTGGCAGGGGACCAAGAGACCCAGTACTTC

clone size: .
V gene: TRBV4-3
D gene: .
J gene: TRBJ2-3
CDR3 protein: CASSQDLGLLATTDTQYF
CDR3 DNA: TGCGCCAGCAGCCAAGATTTAGGACTCCTTGCGACAACAGATACGCAGTATTTT

clone size: .
V gene: TRBV7-8
D gene: .
J gene: TRBJ1-4
CDR3 protein: CASSAEVGRNEKLFF
CDR3 DNA: TGTGCCAGCAGCGCGGAGGTGGGGAGAAATGAAAAACTGTTTTTT

clone size: .
V gene: TRBV6-6
D gene: TRBD2
J gene: TRBJ2-1
CDR3 protein: CASSYIQRGAPEQFF
CDR3 DNA: TGTGCCAGCAGTTACATCCAGCGGGGGGCCCCTGAGCAGTTCTTC

clone size: once
V gene: TRBV2
D gene: .
J gene: TRBJ1-4
CDR3 protein: CASSITGSNEKLFF
CDR3 DNA: TGTGCCAGCTCAATAACAGGGAGTAATGAAAAACTGTTTTTT

clone size: .
V gene: TRBV7-3
D gene: .
J gene: TRBJ2-3
CDR3 protein: CASSNTDRPSSPQYF
CDR3 DNA: TGTGCCAGCAGCAATACCGACCGTCCCAGTAGTCCGCAGTATTTT

clone size: .
V gene: TRBV5-4
D gene: .
J gene: TRBJ2-5
CDR3 protein: CASSSYRVRETQYF
CDR3 DNA: TGTGCCAGCAGCTCGTACAGGGTGCGGGAGACCCAGTACTTC

clone size: .
V gene: TRBV7-8
D gene: .
J gene: TRBJ2-5
CDR3 protein: CASSLGGGSRETQYF
CDR3 DNA: TGTGCCAGCAGCTTAGGTGGGGGATCGCGGGAGACCCAGTACTTC

clone size: .
V gene: TRBV10-2
D gene: .
J gene: TRBJ2-6
CDR3 protein: CASRDSGANVLTF
CDR3 DNA: TGCGCCAGCAGGGACTCTGGGGCCAACGTCCTGACTTTC

clone size: once
V gene: TRBV5-1
D gene: TRBD2
J gene: TRBJ2-1
CDR3 protein: CASSLSGGYYNEQFF
CDR3 DNA: TGCGCCAGCAGCCTTAGCGGGGGGTATTACAATGAGCAGTTCTTC

clone size: .
V gene: TRBV9
D gene: .
J gene: TRBJ2-7
CDR3 protein: CASSVGVQGLYEQYF
CDR3 DNA: TGTGCCAGCAGCGTAGGGGTACAGGGACTCTACGAGCAGTACTTC

clone size: .
V gene: TRBV6-1
D gene: TRBD1
J gene: TRBJ1-2
CDR3 protein: CASSHRGETSGGYTF
CDR3 DNA: TGTGCCAGCAGCCACAGGGGAGAAACCTCGGGGGGCTACACCTTC